A single sample is the source of the 10 T cell receptor beta chains below, sequenced in a study of CD4 T cells in relation to SARS-CoV-2 and coronaviruses. These receptors' targets are unknown. The unexposed donors gave CD4+ T cells in about 2011-2019, prior to COVID-19. Isolation of CD4+ T cells took place after roughly nine days in culture. Clones were read by immunoSEQ multiplex PCR, and TCRdb kept only the in-frame ones, dropping some. The sample lists 10,000 or so clones, roughly 82% occurring once. The sample comprised CD4+ T cells from PBMCs, cultured in vitro. These receptors came from a human donor in good health.

V is TRBV19 and J is TRBJ1-3; D is unclear. CDR3 length: 16 amino acids. V was shortened by 6 bases and J by 0 bases, with 15 bases between the two germline ends. Germline CDR1 reads LNHDA; CDR2 reads SQIVND (reference sequence). This CDR3 reads CASSPAGLGSGNTIYF. In nucleotides, the CDR3 is TGTGCCAGTAGCCCGGCAGGCCTCGGCTCTGGAAACACCATATATTTT.

The CDR3 bases are TGTGCCAGCAAGAACACTGAAGCTTTCTTT. Translation gives CASKNTEAFF. The rearrangement links TRBV11-2 to TRBJ1-1; D is undetermined. Trimming left V 7 bases short and J 1 base short, with 1 base between. Germline V gene sequence: CDR1 SGHAT, CDR2 FQNNGV. This CDR3 has 10 amino acids.

Here the CDR3 reads CASSVQQGPNEQFF. In DNA form, the CDR3 reads TGTGCCAGCAGTGTCCAGCAGGGTCCCAATGAGCAGTTCTTC. The chain employs TRBV6-4 and TRBJ2-1; possible D gene TRBD1, 5 bases. The V end lost 4 bases, the J end lost 6 bases, and 13 bases lay between the germline ends. The CDR3 is made up of 14 amino acids. Germline assignment: CDR1 MRHNA and CDR2 SNTAGT.

The rearrangement links TRBV29-1 to TRBJ2-5; 8 nucleotides line up with TRBD1. Per the germline V gene, CDR1 is SQVTM and CDR2 is ANQGSEA. The CDR3 covers 14 residues. The ends lost 7 bases at V and 1 base at J; junction bases unmatched: 8. CDR3 sequence (DNA): TGCAGCGCAAGACAGGGGTTTACCCAAGAGACCCAGTACTTC. Translating gives CSARQGFTQETQYF.

The chain joins TRBV11-2 to TRBJ1-3; D is uncertain. The CDR3 covers 14 residues. Germline V CDR1 and CDR2: SGHAT, FQNNGV. Between the trimmed V and J ends, which lost 6 bases and 0 bases, there was a span of 9 bases. The CDR3 spells CASRDPRSGNTIYF. In nucleotides, the CDR3 is TGTGCCAGCAGGGACCCTCGCTCTGGAAACACCATATATTTT.

The genes are TRBV4-3 and TRBJ1-4; 7 bases agree with TRBD1. Looked up from germline, CDR1 is LGHNA and CDR2 is YSLEER. This CDR3 comprises 16 residues. V shed 5 bases and J 10 bases; nucleotides not matched to a gene: 16. This CDR3 is CASSSLSGTDFGKLFF. The CDR3 DNA is TGCGCCAGCAGCTCACTATCTGGGACAGATTTTGGAAAACTGTTTTTT.

The chain links TRBV11-3 to TRBJ2-1, with 9 bases fitting TRBD1. Germline assignment: CDR1 SGHNT and CDR2 YENEEA. CDR3 length: 14 residues. V shed 4 bases and J 7 bases; nucleotides not matched to a gene: 5. CDR3 in amino acids: CASSSRDRDNEQFF. CDR3 coding DNA: TGTGCCAGCAGCTCCCGGGACAGGGATAATGAGCAGTTCTTC.

CDR3 loop: CASSPGQGSWEQYF. CDR3 sequence (DNA): TGTGCCAGCTCACCGGGACAGGGGTCGTGGGAGCAGTACTTC. The rearrangement joins TRBV18 to TRBJ2-7; 10 nucleotides align to TRBD1. CDR3 size: 14 residues. J gave up 7 bases and V 3 bases, and 6 bases lay outside the gene matches. Per the germline V gene, CDR1 is KGHSH and CDR2 is LQKENI.

This chain links TRBV4-3 with TRBJ1-3; D is possibly TRBD1 (6 bases). Per the germline V gene, CDR1 is LGHNA and CDR2 is YSLEER. V shed 0 bases and J shed 3 bases, with 12 bases lying between them. This CDR3 contains 16 residues. CDR3 in DNA: TGCGCCAGCAGCCAAGATATGGGGGCGAGTGGAAACACCATATATTTT. Amino acid sequence: CASSQDMGASGNTIYF.

The CDR3 is CAITAGQGGTGELFF. CDR3 sequence (DNA): TGTGCCATCACCGCGGGACAGGGGGGGACCGGGGAGCTGTTTTTT. The chain couples TRBV10-3 to TRBJ2-2; 11 nucleotides match TRBD1. V was clipped by 7 bases and J by 5 bases; unmatched bases: 6. Germline V gives CDR1 ENHRY, CDR2 SYGVKD. The CDR3 is 15 amino acids.